This T cell receptor (beta chain) was found in a study of cytomegalovirus exposure and HLA in healthy donors. The donors were healthy bone marrow donors. Germline lookup yields CDR1 MNHNS and CDR2 SASEGT. CDR3 length: 12 residues. Trimming shortened V by 3 bases and J by 4 bases, and 6 bases separated the two germline ends. Both 60 Vbeta primers and 13 Jbeta primers went into the PCR. Generated by immunoSEQ multiplex PCR, the TCRdb table keeps only in-frame clones and is missing some. Found here are fewer than 150,000 clones, approximately 83% of them singletons; the top ten hold about 3.9%. This clone was picked up one time. Antigen: not known. Overall study results and limits: The likely origin of a cluster of highly shared sequence variants was a sequencing artifact. In a later analysis, most CMV-associated TCR beta chains appeared HLA-restricted.

The chain is built from TRBV6-1 and TRBJ1-2; D may be TRBD1 (6 bases). Sequenced input: PBMCs. This sequence was found in a man aged 35-49 years in good health and CMV-seropositive. CDR3 nucleotides: TGTGCCAGCAGTGAGGACAGCTATGGCTACACCTTC. Translated: CASSEDSYGYTF.